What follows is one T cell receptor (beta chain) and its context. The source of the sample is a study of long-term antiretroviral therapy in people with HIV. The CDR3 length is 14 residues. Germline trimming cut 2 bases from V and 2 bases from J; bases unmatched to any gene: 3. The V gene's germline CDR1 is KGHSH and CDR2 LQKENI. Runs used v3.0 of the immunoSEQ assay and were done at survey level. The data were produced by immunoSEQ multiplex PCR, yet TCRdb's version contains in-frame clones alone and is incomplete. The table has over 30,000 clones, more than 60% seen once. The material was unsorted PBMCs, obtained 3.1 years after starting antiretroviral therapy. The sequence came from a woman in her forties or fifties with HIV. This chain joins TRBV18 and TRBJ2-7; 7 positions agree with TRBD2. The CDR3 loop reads CASSPETSTYEQYF. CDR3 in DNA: TGTGCCAGCTCACCAGAGACTAGCACCTACGAGCAGTACTTC.